These 25 T cell receptor beta chains originate from one sample sequenced in a study of post-analysis software for immune sequencing data. cDNA libraries for TCR beta contained unique molecular identifiers. One entry per CDR3 protein, called by TCRdb with MiXCR from the PCR reads. The table lists 550,000 to 700,000 distinct CDR3 sequences, about 44% of them singletons. General study points: Included in a set of about 5 TRBV segments more frequent in patients than controls were TRBV5-6, TRBV5-1 and TRBV20-1.

These receptors lack a known antigen. Input material: blood. The receptors come from a girl aged 5-17 years with multiple sclerosis.

The chain is built from TRBV20-1 and TRBJ2-3; possibly TRBD2 for D (5 bases). The CDR3 sequence is 15 residues long. In germline, CDR1 is DFQATT, CDR2 SNEGSKA (reference sequence). Trimming pared 2 bases from V and 0 bases from J, leaving 12 bases between. The chain's CDR3 is CSARSGRTSTDTQYF. CDR3 DNA: TGCAGTGCTAGATCCGGTAGGACTAGCACAGATACGCAGTATTTT.

This chain uses TRBV11-2 with TRBJ2-2; D possibly corresponds to TRBD2 (6 bases). The CDR3 is made up of 15 amino acids. CDR1 SGHAT and CDR2 FQNNGV come from the germline V gene. With 5 bases removed from V and 6 bases from J, the gap between germline ends came to 16 bases. The CDR3 here is CASSKTRGYPGELFF. The CDR3 region has the DNA TGTGCCAGCAGCAAGACTAGGGGTTATCCCGGGGAGCTGTTTTTT.

This chain joins TRBV2 and TRBJ2-1; tentatively, D is TRBD1 (6 bases). The CDR3 contains 18 residues. Germline V gene data show CDR1 as SNHLY and CDR2 as FYNNEI. With 4 bases removed from V and 4 bases from J, the gap between germline ends came to 23 bases. CDR3 DNA sequence: TGTGCCAGCAGTGTAATGACAGGTCTTGGGGCAATGTACAATGAGCAGTTCTTC. It translates to CASSVMTGLGAMYNEQFF.

V usage is TRBV19 and J usage is TRBJ2-7; D gene uncertain. Trimming left V 8 bases short and J 7 bases short, with 21 bases between. The CDR3 has 14 amino acids. Germline V gene data show CDR1 as LNHDA and CDR2 as SQIVND (reference sequence). The CDR3 reads CASSDPWIGREQYF. Here the CDR3 DNA reads TGTGCCAGTTCCGACCCCTGGATCGGGCGGGAGCAGTACTTC.

The chain carries TRBV7-2 and TRBJ2-4; 7 nucleotides line up with TRBD2. From germline, CDR1 is SGHTA and CDR2 FQGNSA. After removal of 5 bases from V and 5 bases from J, the junction contained 6 bases not matched to a gene. The CDR3 covers 14 residues. CDR3: CASSSSGLQNIQYF. The CDR3 bases are TGTGCCAGCAGCAGTAGCGGGCTTCAAAACATTCAGTACTTC.

This sequence joins TRBV20-1 and TRBJ1-5; D gene ambiguous. The CDR3 contains 14 residues. Germline loops: CDR1 DFQATT, CDR2 SNEGSKA (reference sequence). Trimming shortened V by 4 bases and J by 0 bases, and 10 bases separated the two germline ends. The CDR3: CSAKNPGSNQPQHF. CDR3 in DNA: TGCAGTGCTAAGAATCCTGGTAGCAATCAGCCCCAGCATTTT.

This clonotype was counted between two and nine times. In DNA form, the CDR3 reads TGTGCCAGCAGGCCCCTAGCGGGAGGAAGGACAGATACGCAGTATTTT. This gives the protein CASRPLAGGRTDTQYF. The chain couples TRBV6-5 to TRBJ2-3; 11 nucleotides agree with TRBD2. J gave up 3 bases and V 6 bases, and 8 bases lay outside the gene matches. The CDR3 covers 16 residues. Germline V gene sequence: CDR1 MNHEY, CDR2 SVGAGI.

The chain recombines TRBV7-2 with TRBJ1-1; D unclear. Germline-derived CDR1 and CDR2 are SGHTA and FQGNSA. CDR3 length: 14 amino acids. V was shortened by 3 bases and J by 2 bases, with 10 bases between the two germline ends. DNA of the CDR3: TGTGCCAGCAGCTTTATGCAAAGAAACACTGAAGCTTTCTTT. Protein: CASSFMQRNTEAFF.

The V gene is TRBV7-6, the J gene TRBJ1-5; D is uncertain. The CDR3 loop spans 15 amino acids. Germline assignment: CDR1 SGHVS and CDR2 FNYEAQ. V was pared by 1 base and J by 5 bases, with 12 bases between. CDR3 sequence reads: CASSLEYGVYQPQHF. CDR3 DNA sequence: TGTGCCAGCAGCTTAGAGTATGGGGTCTATCAGCCCCAGCATTTT.

This clonotype has just a few counts. V and J are TRBV24-1 and TRBJ2-1; maybe TRBD1 (6 bases). V was shortened by 3 bases and J by 6 bases, with 11 bases between the two germline ends. Germline assignment: CDR1 KGHDR and CDR2 SFDVKD. This CDR3 contains 14 residues. The CDR3 nucleotides read TGTGCCACCAGTGATCCCCAGGGGCGCAATGAGCAGTTCTTC. Its translation is CATSDPQGRNEQFF.

This chain joins TRBV5-1 and TRBJ2-3; 7 bases map to TRBD1. V shed 4 bases, J shed 0 bases, and the junction held 8 bases outside the gene matches. CDR1 and CDR2 from the germline V gene are SGHRS and YFSETQ. The CDR3 contains 16 residues. CDR3 in DNA: TGCGCCAGCAGCCAGGGACAGCCTACTAGCACAGATACGCAGTATTTT. Amino acid sequence: CASSQGQPTSTDTQYF. The full variable domain, completed using reference TRBV5-1 and TRBJ2-3, is KAGVTQTPRYLIKTRGQQVTLSCSPISGHRSVSWYQQTPGQGLQFLFEYFSETQRNKGNFPGRFSGRQFSNSRSEMNVSTLELGDSALYLCASSQGQPTSTDTQYFGPGTRLTVL.

This chain uses TRBV29-1 with TRBJ1-5, with D perhaps TRBD1 (5 bases). With 5 bases removed from V and 7 bases from J, the gap between germline ends came to 15 bases. CDR1 and CDR2 (germline): SQVTM, ANQGSEA. This CDR3 has 13 residues. CDR3 in amino acids: CSVLLGGQQPQHF. CDR3 DNA sequence: TGCAGCGTTCTTTTGGGGGGTCAGCAGCCCCAGCATTTT.

The chain employs TRBV11-3 and TRBJ1-5; unclear D gene. The CDR3 extends over 13 amino acids. Per germline, CDR1 SGHNT and CDR2 YENEEA. V lost 4 bases and J 7 bases, leaving 11 bases between the germline ends. Here the CDR3 reads CASSSMAGQPQHF. Here the CDR3 DNA reads TGTGCCAGCAGCTCGATGGCGGGGCAGCCCCAGCATTTT.

This chain uses TRBV12-3 or TRBV12-4 with TRBJ2-1; D may match TRBD1 or TRBD2 (5 bases each). The V and J ends lost 5 bases and 3 bases respectively, with 32 bases between them. The CDR3 runs 21 residues. CDR3 amino acids: CASSTRLRDGVTGPIYNEQFF. In DNA, the CDR3 is TGTGCCAGCAGTACCCGCCTCCGGGATGGGGTAACGGGACCAATCTACAATGAGCAGTTCTTC.

The CDR3 DNA reads TGTGCCAGCAGCCGTCTTGGGGCCCAGTACTTC. Amino acid sequence: CASSRLGAQYF. The chain uses TRBV12-3 or TRBV12-4 and TRBJ2-5; D unclear. The CDR3 length is 11 residues. V lost 6 bases, J lost 9 bases, and 11 bases lay in between.

This clonotype was detected once. The V gene is TRBV6-5, the J gene TRBJ2-5; the match to TRBD2 covers 12 bases. The J call may be wrong; the DNA end is better matched by TRBJ2-7. Germline V gives CDR1 MNHEY, CDR2 SVGAGI. The CDR3 is 14 amino acids. The DNA for the CDR3 is TGTGCCAGCAGGACACTAGCGGGAGGACCCGAGCAGTACTTC. Translating gives CASRTLAGGPEQYF.

This sequence joins TRBV15 and TRBJ2-7; 9 bases map to TRBD2. The closer fit of TRBJ2-5 to the DNA end suggests the J call may be wrong. CDR3 size: 15 residues. CDR1 is LNHNV and CDR2 is YYDKDF in the germline V gene (reference sequence). CDR3 nucleotides: TGTGCCACCAGCAGCGCTGGGACTAGCAGGGAGACCCAGTACTTC. This sequence encodes CATSSAGTSRETQYF.

The chain carries TRBV20-1 and TRBJ1-5; 7 positions agree with TRBD1. Germline CDR1 is DFQATT and CDR2 is SNEGSKA (reference sequence). The junction had 6 bases not matched to a gene; V was cut back by 5 bases and J by 2 bases. The CDR3 is made up of 14 amino acids. The CDR3: CSALSGTGNQPQHF. Written as DNA, the CDR3 is TGCAGTGCTTTGTCGGGGACAGGCAATCAGCCCCAGCATTTT.

This clonotype was counted a few times. V gene TRBV6-5 combines with J gene TRBJ2-7, with D unclear. Trimming cost V 7 bases and J 2 bases, with 9 bases left between them. This CDR3 is 12 amino acids long. Looked up from germline, CDR1 is MNHEY and CDR2 is SVGAGI. The CDR3 loop reads CASTGRTYEQYF. The DNA for the CDR3 is TGTGCCAGCACAGGCAGAACCTACGAGCAGTACTTC.

The V call is TRBV5-1, the J call TRBJ1-2; 9 bases align to TRBD1. The junction had 5 bases not matched to a gene; V was cut back by 2 bases and J by 3 bases. CDR3 length equals 15 residues. Looked up from germline, CDR1 is SGHRS and CDR2 is YFSETQ. CDR3 amino acids: CASSLNRDRDYGYTF. The CDR3 nucleotides are TGCGCCAGCAGCTTAAACCGGGACAGGGACTATGGCTACACCTTC.

On this clonotype: Possible read error: a much larger clone is one base away. The chain carries TRBV12-3 or TRBV12-4 and TRBJ2-3, with D possibly being TRBD2 (5 bases). Trimming stripped 8 bases from V and 0 bases from J, with 9 bases between. CDR3 length: 13 residues. CDR3 DNA sequence: TGTGCCAGCGGGGAGCAGAGCACAGATACGCAGTATTTT. Residues: CASGEQSTDTQYF.

The J gene is TRBJ1-2, the V gene TRBV20-1; D perhaps matches TRBD1 (6 bases). This CDR3 is built from 15 residues. With 5 bases removed from V and 4 bases from J, the gap between germline ends came to 20 bases. The germline V gene encodes CDR1 DFQATT and CDR2 SNEGSKA (reference sequence). The CDR3 loop reads CSAHERGVDFYGYTF. For the CDR3, the DNA is TGCAGTGCTCACGAGAGGGGGGTGGATTTCTATGGCTACACCTTC.

This chain uses TRBV5-1 with TRBJ2-1; D remains ambiguous. CDR1 is SGHRS, CDR2 YFSETQ, per germline. V lost 0 bases and J lost 5, with 9 bases in between. The CDR3 length is 14 residues. Here the CDR3 reads CASSLEVAHNEQFF. The CDR3 region has the DNA TGCGCCAGCAGCTTGGAGGTTGCGCACAATGAGCAGTTCTTC.

This clonotype was picked up a small number of times. The chain links TRBV20-1 to TRBJ1-1; possible D gene TRBD1, 6 bases. Looked up from germline, CDR1 is DFQATT and CDR2 is SNEGSKA (reference sequence). Trimming took off 2 bases at V and 5 bases at J, with 33 bases between the two ends. The CDR3 consists of 20 residues. Here the CDR3 reads CSARNRYRGQLAPGATEAFF. In DNA, the CDR3 is TGCAGTGCTAGAAATAGGTATAGGGGTCAGCTAGCACCGGGGGCAACTGAAGCTTTCTTT.

The rearrangement uses TRBV10-2 and TRBJ2-5; no clear D gene. The CDR3 extends over 11 amino acids. Germline CDR1 reads WSHSY; CDR2 reads SAAADI. Trimming removed 0 bases at V and 5 bases at J, with 1 base between. Here the CDR3 DNA reads TGCGCCAGCAGTGAGTCGGAGACCCAGTACTTC. Amino acids: CASSESETQYF.